Below are 18 T cell receptor beta chains sequenced from a single sample in a study of T-cell memory formation after mild COVID-19. TCRdb redid the calling of the 5' RACE reads with MiXCR, one entry per CDR3 protein. The sample includes about 430,000 distinct CDR3 sequences, around 17% of them seen just once. The sample taken for sequencing was PBMCs or a T cell subset sorted from them (not recorded which). The source is a young man who had mild COVID-19 (a few samples of this study predate the infection). Cell type and time point are not known.

This clonotype turned up a few times. The chain joins TRBV18 to TRBJ2-7; maybe TRBD2 (6 bases). CDR3 length: 15 residues. V was shortened by 3 bases and J by 3 bases, with 15 bases between the two germline ends. Germline CDR1 is KGHSH and CDR2 is LQKENI. CDR3 residues: CASSPGAVDYYEQYF. For the CDR3, the DNA is TGTGCCAGCTCACCTGGCGCTGTGGACTACTACGAGCAGTACTTC.

At least ten counts were recorded for this clonotype. This chain uses TRBV7-9 with TRBJ2-7; the D is unclear. Germline-derived CDR1 and CDR2 are SEHNR and FQNEAQ (reference sequence). The CDR3 sequence is 12 residues long. Between the trimmed V and J ends, which lost 3 bases and 2 bases, there was a span of 5 bases. This CDR3 is CASSFGAYEQYF. The DNA of the CDR3 is TGTGCCAGCAGCTTTGGCGCCTACGAGCAGTACTTC.

In this sample, this clonotype turned up a few times. The V call is TRBV12-3 or TRBV12-4, the J call TRBJ2-7; tentatively, D is TRBD2 (5 bases). CDR3 length: 13 residues. V gave up 5 bases and J gave up 2 bases, with 10 bases separating them. CDR3 in DNA: TGTGCCAGCAGTCTCGGGGTAGCCTACGAGCAGTACTTC. Its translation is CASSLGVAYEQYF.

This clonotype was seen a handful of times. The genes are TRBV5-1 and TRBJ2-1, with TRBD1 as a possible D gene (5 bases). Looked up from germline, CDR1 is SGHRS and CDR2 is YFSETQ. This CDR3 has 12 amino acids. Trimming stripped 4 bases from V and 8 bases from J, with 10 bases between. The CDR3 reads CASSRRADEQFF. The CDR3 nucleotides are TGCGCCAGCAGCCGCAGGGCGGATGAGCAGTTCTTC.

This clonotype has just one count. The chain carries TRBV15 and TRBJ2-6; 8 bases are shared with TRBD2. Looked up from germline, CDR1 is LNHNV and CDR2 is YYDKDF (reference sequence). Losses at the gene ends were 1 base for V and 2 bases for J; bases not matched to a gene: 4. The CDR3 covers 17 residues. In DNA form, the CDR3 reads TGTGCCACCAGCAGAGCGCGGGGGGCTGCTGGGGCCAACGTCCTGACTTTC. Protein sequence: CATSRARGAAGANVLTF.

The rearrangement uses TRBV20-1 and TRBJ2-1; D is undetermined. This CDR3 is 14 amino acids long. Germline assignment: CDR1 DFQATT and CDR2 SNEGSKA (reference sequence). V shed 5 bases and J shed 9 bases, with 20 bases lying between them. The CDR3 reads CSAQLVSGVSEQFF. The CDR3 DNA is TGCAGTGCTCAGCTAGTCAGTGGGGTGAGTGAGCAGTTCTTC.

This chain joins TRBV7-2 and TRBJ2-3, with 10 bases aligning to TRBD1. Germline trimming cut 2 bases from V and 4 bases from J; bases unmatched to any gene: 6. Germline values: CDR1 SGHTA, CDR2 FQGNSA. The CDR3 covers 16 residues. The DNA of the CDR3 is TGTGCCAGCAGCTTATCCGGGACAGGGGATGCAGATACGCAGTATTTT. Translation gives CASSLSGTGDADTQYF.

The chain carries TRBV5-1 and TRBJ2-6; no definite D call. This CDR3 comprises 13 residues. V dropped 6 bases and J dropped 2 bases, with 6 bases sitting between them. Per the germline V gene, CDR1 is SGHRS and CDR2 is YFSETQ. The CDR3, as DNA: TGCGCCAGCACCATTACTGGGGCCAACGTCCTGACTTTC. This codes for CASTITGANVLTF.

This chain connects TRBV5-1 to TRBJ1-2; possible D gene TRBD1, 6 bases. Trimming took 5 bases from V and 11 from J, leaving 16 bases between them. This CDR3 contains 12 residues. CDR1 SGHRS and CDR2 YFSETQ come from the germline V gene. The CDR3 reads CASRVTGERYTF. The DNA for the CDR3 is TGCGCCAGCAGGGTGACAGGAGAGAGGTACACCTTC. The full variable domain, completed using reference TRBV5-1 and TRBJ1-2, is KAGVTQTPRYLIKTRGQQVTLSCSPISGHRSVSWYQQTPGQGLQFLFEYFSETQRNKGNFPGRFSGRQFSNSRSEMNVSTLELGDSALYLCASRVTGERYTFGSGTRLTVV.

The V gene is TRBV6-6, the J gene TRBJ1-5; 8 bases map to TRBD1. V gave up 6 bases and J gave up 7 bases; unmatched junction bases: 8. The germline gives CDR1 MNHNY, CDR2 SVGAGI (reference sequence). The CDR3 extends over 14 amino acids. In DNA, the CDR3 is TGTGCCAGCAGCGGACAGGGCCGGACCCAGCCCCAGCATTTT. This codes for CASSGQGRTQPQHF.

The chain couples TRBV20-1 to TRBJ2-3; 11 nucleotides align to TRBD2. CDR1 DFQATT and CDR2 SNEGSKA come from the germline V gene (reference sequence). J lost 2 bases, V lost 6 bases, and 7 bases had no gene match. The CDR3 length is 15 residues. CDR3 DNA: TGCAGTGCAATAACTAGCGGGGGACCCACAGATACGCAGTATTTT. This gives the protein CSAITSGGPTDTQYF.

The J gene is TRBJ2-3, the V gene TRBV12-5, with D perhaps matching TRBD2 (6 bases). The CDR3 loop spans 16 amino acids. The germline CDR1 and CDR2 sequences are LGHNT and FRNRAP. V was pared by 3 bases and J by 6 bases, with 19 bases between. In DNA, the CDR3 is TGTGCTAGTGGTTTCCCCGCGGCGGGACCCGAGGATACGCAGTATTTT. It is translated as CASGFPAAGPEDTQYF.

This clonotype was seen only a few times. V and J are TRBV21-1 and TRBJ1-3; TRBD1 is the table's D call, not checked against the DNA. TRBV21-1 is deemed a pseudogene. The CDR3 sequence is 18 residues long. CDR3 protein: CASSKTKPLGLSGNTIYF. CDR3 coding DNA: TGTGCCAGCAGCAAAACAAAACCCCTCGGGCTTTCTGGAAACACCATATATTTT.

The V and J genes are TRBV5-1 and TRBJ2-5, with TRBD2 matching over 9 bases. Germline V gene sequence: CDR1 SGHRS, CDR2 YFSETQ. After removal of 6 bases from V and 3 bases from J, the junction contained 9 bases not matched to a gene. The CDR3 has 15 amino acids. DNA for the CDR3: TGCGCCAGCACCCGCGGGGGGGGAATAGAAGAGACCCAGTACTTC. This codes for CASTRGGGIEETQYF.

The table lists this clonotype with a few counts. The chain employs TRBV12-3 or TRBV12-4 and TRBJ2-2; 9 bases match TRBD1. This CDR3 is 16 amino acids long. After removal of 3 bases from V and 4 bases from J, the junction contained 6 bases not matched to a gene. CDR3 amino acids: CASSFWDRVSTGELFF. The CDR3 nucleotides read TGTGCCAGCAGTTTCTGGGACAGGGTTTCCACCGGGGAGCTGTTTTTT.

The table lists this clonotype with many counts. The chain couples TRBV4-2 to TRBJ2-5; D possibly corresponds to TRBD1 (5 bases). The CDR3 contains 17 residues. The ends were cut back, 0 bases at V and 1 base at J, with 15 bases in the middle. Germline lookup yields CDR1 LGHNA and CDR2 YNFKEQ. CDR3 DNA: TGTGCCAGCAGCCAAGATGGGGCCTGGCCGTTCCAAGAGACCCAGTACTTC. It is translated as CASSQDGAWPFQETQYF.

Many counts were recorded for this clonotype. The chain combines TRBV7-9 with TRBJ2-3, with 8 bases lining up with TRBD2. J lost 2 bases, V lost 4 bases, and 5 bases had no gene match. Per germline, CDR1 SEHNR and CDR2 FQNEAQ (reference sequence). The CDR3 sequence is 15 residues long. CDR3 region: CASSSRAGVTDTQYF. DNA for the CDR3: TGTGCCAGCAGCTCCCGAGCGGGGGTCACAGATACGCAGTATTTT.

The rearrangement links TRBV11-2 to TRBJ2-4, with 7 bases that match TRBD2. Germline V lookup: CDR1 SGHAT, CDR2 FQNNGV. J lost 1 base, V lost 0 bases, and 6 bases had no gene match. The length of the CDR3 is 17 residues. The CDR3 sequence: CASSLDVFGGAKNIQYF. CDR3 bases: TGTGCCAGCAGCTTAGATGTCTTCGGGGGGGCCAAAAACATTCAGTACTTC.